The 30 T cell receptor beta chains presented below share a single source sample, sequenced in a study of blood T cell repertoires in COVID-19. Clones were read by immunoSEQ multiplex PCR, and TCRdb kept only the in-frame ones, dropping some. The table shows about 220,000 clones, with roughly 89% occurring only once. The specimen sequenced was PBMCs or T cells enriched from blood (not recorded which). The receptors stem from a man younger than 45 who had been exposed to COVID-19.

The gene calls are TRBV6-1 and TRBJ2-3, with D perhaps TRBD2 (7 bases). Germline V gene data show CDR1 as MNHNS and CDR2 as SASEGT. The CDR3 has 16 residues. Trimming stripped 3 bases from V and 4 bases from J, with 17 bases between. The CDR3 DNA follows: TGTGCCAGCAGTGAGTTACCCGGGGGGCACTCAGATACGCAGTATTTT. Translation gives CASSELPGGHSDTQYF.

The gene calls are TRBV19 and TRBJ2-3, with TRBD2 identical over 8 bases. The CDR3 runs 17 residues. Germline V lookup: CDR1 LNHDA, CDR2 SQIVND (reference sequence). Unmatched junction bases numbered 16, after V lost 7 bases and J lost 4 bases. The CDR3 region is CASTREGGSRAADTQYF. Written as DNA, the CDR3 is TGTGCCAGTACCCGGGAGGGGGGCAGTCGGGCGGCAGATACGCAGTATTTT.

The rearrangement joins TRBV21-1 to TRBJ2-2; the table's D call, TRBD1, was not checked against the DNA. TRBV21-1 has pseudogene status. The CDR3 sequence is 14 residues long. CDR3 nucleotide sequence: TGTGCCAGCAGCAAATACAGGGGGCCCGGGGAGCTGTTTTTT. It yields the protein CASSKYRGPGELFF.

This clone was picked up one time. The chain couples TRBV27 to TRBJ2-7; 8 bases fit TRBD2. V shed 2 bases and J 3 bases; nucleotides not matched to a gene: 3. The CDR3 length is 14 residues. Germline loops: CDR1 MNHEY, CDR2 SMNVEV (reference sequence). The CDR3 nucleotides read TGTGCCAGCAGTTTACGGGAGGGATACTACGAGCAGTACTTC. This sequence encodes CASSLREGYYEQYF.

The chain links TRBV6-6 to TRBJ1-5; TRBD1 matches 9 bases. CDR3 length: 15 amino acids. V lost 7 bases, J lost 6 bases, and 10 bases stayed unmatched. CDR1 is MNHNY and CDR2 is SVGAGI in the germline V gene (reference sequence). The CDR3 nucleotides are TGTGCCAGCACTGTAAGCCGGGACAGGGCTCAGCCCCAGCATTTT. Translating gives CASTVSRDRAQPQHF.

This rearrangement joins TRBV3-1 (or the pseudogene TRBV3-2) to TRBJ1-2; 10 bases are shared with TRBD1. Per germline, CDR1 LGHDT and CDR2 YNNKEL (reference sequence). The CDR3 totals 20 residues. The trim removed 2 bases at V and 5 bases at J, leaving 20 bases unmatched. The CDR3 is CASSQLFFPDRDRGGYGYTF. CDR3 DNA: TGTGCCAGCAGCCAATTGTTTTTCCCAGACCGGGACAGGGGCGGGTATGGCTACACCTTC.

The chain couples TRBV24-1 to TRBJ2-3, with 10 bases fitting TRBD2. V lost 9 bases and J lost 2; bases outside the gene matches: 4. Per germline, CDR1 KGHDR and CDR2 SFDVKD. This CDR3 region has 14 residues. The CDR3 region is CATSSGGLTDTQYF. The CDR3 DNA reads TGTGCCACCTCTAGCGGGGGCCTCACAGATACGCAGTATTTT.

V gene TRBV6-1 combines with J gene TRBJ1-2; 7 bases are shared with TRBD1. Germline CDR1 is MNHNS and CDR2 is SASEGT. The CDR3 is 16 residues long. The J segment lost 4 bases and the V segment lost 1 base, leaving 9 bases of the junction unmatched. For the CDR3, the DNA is TGTGCCAGCAGTGAAGATTGGACAGGACGACTCTATGGCTACACCTTC. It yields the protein CASSEDWTGRLYGYTF.

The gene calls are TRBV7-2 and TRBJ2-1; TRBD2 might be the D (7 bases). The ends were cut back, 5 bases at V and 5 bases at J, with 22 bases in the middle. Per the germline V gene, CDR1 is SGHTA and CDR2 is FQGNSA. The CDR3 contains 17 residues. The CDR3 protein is CASSPRVGAGAHNEQFF. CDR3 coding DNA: TGTGCCAGCAGCCCCAGGGTGGGTGCGGGGGCCCACAATGAGCAGTTCTTC.

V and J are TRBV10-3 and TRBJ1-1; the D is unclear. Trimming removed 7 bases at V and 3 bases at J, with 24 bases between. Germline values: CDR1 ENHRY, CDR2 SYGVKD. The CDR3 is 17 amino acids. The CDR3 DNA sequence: TGTGCCATCAAAGGATCTTCCCGGGATCATTTGCACACTGAAGCTTTCTTT. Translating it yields CAIKGSSRDHLHTEAFF.

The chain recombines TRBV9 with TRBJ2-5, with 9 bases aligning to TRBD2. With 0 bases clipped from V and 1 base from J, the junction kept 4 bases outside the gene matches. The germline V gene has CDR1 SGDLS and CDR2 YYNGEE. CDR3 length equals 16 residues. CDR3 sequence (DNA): TGTGCCAGCAGCGTAGGAGCGGGGGGACTCCAAGAGACCCAGTACTTC. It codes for CASSVGAGGLQETQYF.

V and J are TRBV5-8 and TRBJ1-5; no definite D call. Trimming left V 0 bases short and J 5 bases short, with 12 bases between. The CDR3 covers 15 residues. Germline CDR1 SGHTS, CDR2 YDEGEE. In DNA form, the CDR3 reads TGTGCCAGCAGCTTGGACGGCGAGACATATCAGCCCCAGCATTTT. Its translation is CASSLDGETYQPQHF.

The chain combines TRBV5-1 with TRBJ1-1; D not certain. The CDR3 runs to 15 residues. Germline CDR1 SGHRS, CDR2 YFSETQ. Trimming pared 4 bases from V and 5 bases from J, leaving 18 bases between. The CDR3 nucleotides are TGCGCCAGCAGCCGCATCCCGGGTGTGGATACTGAAGCTTTCTTT. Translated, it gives CASSRIPGVDTEAFF.

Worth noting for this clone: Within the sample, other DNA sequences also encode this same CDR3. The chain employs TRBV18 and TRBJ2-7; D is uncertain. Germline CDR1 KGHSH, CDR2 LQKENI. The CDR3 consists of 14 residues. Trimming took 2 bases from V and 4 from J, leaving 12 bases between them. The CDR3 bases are TGTGCCAGCTCACCATCCGGCGGTGCGTACGAGCAGTACTTC. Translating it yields CASSPSGGAYEQYF. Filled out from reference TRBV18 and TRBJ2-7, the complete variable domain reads NAGVMQNPRHLVRRRGQEARLRCSPMKGHSHVYWYRQLPEEGLKFMVYLQKENIIDESGMPKERFSAEFPKEGPSILRIQQVVRGDSAAYFCASSPSGGAYEQYFGPGTRLTVT.

In DNA, the CDR3 is TGTGCCAGCAGCTTGGGGGGGCAAATGAACACTGAAGCTTTCTTT. Its protein is CASSLGGQMNTEAFF. This chain joins TRBV5-4 and TRBJ1-1, with D tentatively TRBD1 (6 bases). Germline V gene data show CDR1 as SGHNT and CDR2 as YYREEE (reference sequence). Trimming shortened V by 0 bases and J by 0 bases, and 9 bases separated the two germline ends. This CDR3 spans 15 amino acids. The full variable domain, its missing parts supplied by reference TRBV5-4 and TRBJ1-1, is ETGVTQSPTHLIKTRGQQVTLRCSSQSGHNTVSWYQQALGQGPQFIFQYYREEENGRGNFPPRFSGLQFPNYSSELNVNALELDDSALYLCASSLGGQMNTEAFFGQGTRLTVV.

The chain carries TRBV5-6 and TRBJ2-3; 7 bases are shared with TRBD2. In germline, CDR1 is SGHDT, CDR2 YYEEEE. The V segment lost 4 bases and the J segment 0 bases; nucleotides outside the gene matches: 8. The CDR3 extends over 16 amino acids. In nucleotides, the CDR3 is TGTGCCAGCAGCCGTTTCGGGGGGACCAGCACAGATACGCAGTATTTT. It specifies CASSRFGGTSTDTQYF.

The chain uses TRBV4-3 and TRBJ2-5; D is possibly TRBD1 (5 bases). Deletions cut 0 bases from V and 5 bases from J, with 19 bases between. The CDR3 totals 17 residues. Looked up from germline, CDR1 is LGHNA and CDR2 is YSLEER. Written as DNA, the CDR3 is TGCGCCAGCAGCCAAGATCATTATCAGGGAACCGCGGAGACCCAGTACTTC. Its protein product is CASSQDHYQGTAETQYF.

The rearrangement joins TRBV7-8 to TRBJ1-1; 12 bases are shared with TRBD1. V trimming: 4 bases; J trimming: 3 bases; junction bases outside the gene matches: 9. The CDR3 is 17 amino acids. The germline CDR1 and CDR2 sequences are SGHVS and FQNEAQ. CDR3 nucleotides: TGTGCCAGCAGCTCCGGGACAGGGGGCGGGAAGGACACTGAAGCTTTCTTT. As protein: CASSSGTGGGKDTEAFF.

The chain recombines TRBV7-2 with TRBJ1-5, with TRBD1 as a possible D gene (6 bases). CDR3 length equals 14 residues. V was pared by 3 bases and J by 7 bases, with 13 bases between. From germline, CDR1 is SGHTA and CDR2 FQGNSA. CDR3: CASSLAAGGQPQHF. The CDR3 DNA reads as TGTGCCAGCAGCTTGGCAGCTGGGGGCCAGCCCCAGCATTTT.

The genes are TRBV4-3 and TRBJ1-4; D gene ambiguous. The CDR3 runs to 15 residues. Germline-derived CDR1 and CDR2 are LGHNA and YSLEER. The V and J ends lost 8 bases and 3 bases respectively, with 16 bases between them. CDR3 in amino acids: CASSKSPAANEKLFF. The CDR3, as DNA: TGCGCCAGCTCCAAAAGTCCAGCGGCTAATGAAAAACTGTTTTTT.

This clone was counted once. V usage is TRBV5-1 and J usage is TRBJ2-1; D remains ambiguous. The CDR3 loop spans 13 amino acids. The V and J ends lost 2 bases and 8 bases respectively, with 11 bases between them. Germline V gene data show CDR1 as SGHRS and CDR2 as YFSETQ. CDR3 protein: CASSFLRGDEQFF. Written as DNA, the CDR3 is TGCGCCAGCAGCTTTCTCCGAGGCGATGAGCAGTTCTTC.

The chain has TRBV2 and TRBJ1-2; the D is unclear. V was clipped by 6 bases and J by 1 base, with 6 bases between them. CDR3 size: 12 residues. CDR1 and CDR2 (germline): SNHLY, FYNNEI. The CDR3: CASSSDNYGYTF. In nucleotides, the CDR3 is TGTGCCAGCAGCAGCGATAACTATGGCTACACCTTC.

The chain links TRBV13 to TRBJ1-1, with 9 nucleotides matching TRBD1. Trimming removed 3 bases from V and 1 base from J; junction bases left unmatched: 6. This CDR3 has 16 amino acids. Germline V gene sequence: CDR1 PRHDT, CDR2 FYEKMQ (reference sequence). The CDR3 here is CASSFFRTGANTEAFF. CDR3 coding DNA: TGTGCCAGCAGCTTCTTTAGGACAGGGGCGAACACTGAAGCTTTCTTT.

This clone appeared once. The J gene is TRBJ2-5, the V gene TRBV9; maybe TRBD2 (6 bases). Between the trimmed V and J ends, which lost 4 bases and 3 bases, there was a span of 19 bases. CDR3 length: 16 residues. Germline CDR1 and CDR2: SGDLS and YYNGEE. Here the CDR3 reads CASSPRAEGFKETQYF. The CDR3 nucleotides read TGTGCCAGCAGCCCAAGAGCGGAGGGCTTCAAAGAGACCCAGTACTTC.

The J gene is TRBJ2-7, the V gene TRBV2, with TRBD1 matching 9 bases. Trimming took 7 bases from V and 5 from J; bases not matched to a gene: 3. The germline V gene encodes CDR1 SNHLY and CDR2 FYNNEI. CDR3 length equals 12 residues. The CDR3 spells CASTDRGNEQYF. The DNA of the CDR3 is TGTGCCAGCACGGACAGGGGTAACGAGCAGTACTTC. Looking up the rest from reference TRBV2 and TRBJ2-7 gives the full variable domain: EPEVTQTPSHQVTQMGQEVILRCVPISNHLYFYWYRQILGQKVEFLVSFYNNEISEKSEIFDDQFSVERPDGSNFTLKIRSTKLEDSAMYFCASTDRGNEQYFGPGTRLTVT.

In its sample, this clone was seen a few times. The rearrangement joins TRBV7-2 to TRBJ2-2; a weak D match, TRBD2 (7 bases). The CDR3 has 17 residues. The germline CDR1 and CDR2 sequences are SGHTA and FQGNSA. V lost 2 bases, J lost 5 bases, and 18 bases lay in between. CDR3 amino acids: CASSLIMGGPETGELFF. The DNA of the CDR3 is TGTGCCAGCAGCTTAATCATGGGGGGGCCGGAAACCGGGGAGCTGTTTTTT.

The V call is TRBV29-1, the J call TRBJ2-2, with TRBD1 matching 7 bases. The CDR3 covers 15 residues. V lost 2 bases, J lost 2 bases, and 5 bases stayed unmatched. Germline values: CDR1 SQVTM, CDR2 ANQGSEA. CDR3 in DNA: TGCAGCGTTGAATATTGGGACAGAAACACCGGGGAGCTGTTTTTT. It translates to CSVEYWDRNTGELFF.

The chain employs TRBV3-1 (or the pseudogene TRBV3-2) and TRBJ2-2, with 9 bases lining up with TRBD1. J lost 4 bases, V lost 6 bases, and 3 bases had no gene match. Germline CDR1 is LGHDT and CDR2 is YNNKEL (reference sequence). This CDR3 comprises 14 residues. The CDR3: CASRGDRVTGELFF. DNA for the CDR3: TGTGCCAGCAGAGGGGACAGGGTCACCGGGGAGCTGTTTTTT.

The CDR3 nucleotides read TGTGCCATCAGTGAGTCCCCCAGAATAAACTATGGCTACACCTTC. It codes for CAISESPRINYGYTF. The rearrangement uses TRBV10-3 and TRBJ1-2; D is undetermined. Trimming took off 0 bases at V and 2 bases at J, with 10 bases between the two ends. CDR3 length: 15 residues. CDR1 ENHRY and CDR2 SYGVKD come from the germline V gene.

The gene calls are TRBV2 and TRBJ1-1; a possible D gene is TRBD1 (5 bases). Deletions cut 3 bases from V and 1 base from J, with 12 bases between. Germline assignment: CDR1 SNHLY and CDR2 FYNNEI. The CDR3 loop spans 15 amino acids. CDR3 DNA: TGTGCCAGCAGTGAGATCCAGGGATCGAACACTGAAGCTTTCTTT. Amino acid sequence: CASSEIQGSNTEAFF.